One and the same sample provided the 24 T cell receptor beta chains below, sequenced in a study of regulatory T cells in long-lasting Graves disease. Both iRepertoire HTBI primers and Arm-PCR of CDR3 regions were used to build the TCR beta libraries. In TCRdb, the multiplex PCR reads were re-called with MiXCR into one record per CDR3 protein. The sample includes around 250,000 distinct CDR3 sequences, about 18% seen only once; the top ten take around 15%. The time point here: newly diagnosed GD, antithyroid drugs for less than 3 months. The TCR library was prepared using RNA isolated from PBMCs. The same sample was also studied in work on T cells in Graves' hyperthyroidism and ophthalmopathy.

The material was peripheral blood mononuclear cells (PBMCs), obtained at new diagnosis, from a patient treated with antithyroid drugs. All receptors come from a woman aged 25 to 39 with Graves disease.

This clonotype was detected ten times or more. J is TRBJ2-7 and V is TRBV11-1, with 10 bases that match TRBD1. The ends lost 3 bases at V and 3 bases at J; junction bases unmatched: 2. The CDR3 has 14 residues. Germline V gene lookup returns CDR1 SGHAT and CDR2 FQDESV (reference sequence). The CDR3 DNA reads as TGTGCCAGCAGCTTCGACAGGGGGCACTACGAGCAGTACTTC. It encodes CASSFDRGHYEQYF.

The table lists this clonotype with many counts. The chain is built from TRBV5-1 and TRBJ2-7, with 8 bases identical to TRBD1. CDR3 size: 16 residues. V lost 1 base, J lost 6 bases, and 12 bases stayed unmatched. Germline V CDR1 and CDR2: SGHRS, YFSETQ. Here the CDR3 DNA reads TGCGCCAGCAGCTTGCTACGTGGGCAGGGGGCAGGCGAGCAGTACTTC. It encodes CASSLLRGQGAGEQYF.

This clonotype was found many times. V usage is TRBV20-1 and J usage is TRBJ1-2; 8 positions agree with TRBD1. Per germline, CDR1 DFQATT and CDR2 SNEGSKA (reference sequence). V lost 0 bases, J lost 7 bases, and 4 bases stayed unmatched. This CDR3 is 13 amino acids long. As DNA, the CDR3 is TGCAGTGCTAGAGATGGGACAGGAGGTGGCTACACCTTC. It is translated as CSARDGTGGGYTF.

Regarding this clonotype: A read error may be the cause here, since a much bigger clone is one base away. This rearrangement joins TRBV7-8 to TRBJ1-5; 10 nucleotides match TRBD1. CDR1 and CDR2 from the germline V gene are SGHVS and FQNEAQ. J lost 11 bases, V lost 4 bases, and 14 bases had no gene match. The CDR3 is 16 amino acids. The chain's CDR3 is CASSCTEGQGKQTQHF. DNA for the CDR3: TGTGCCAGCAGCTGCACAGAGGGACAGGGGAAACAGACCCAGCATTTT.

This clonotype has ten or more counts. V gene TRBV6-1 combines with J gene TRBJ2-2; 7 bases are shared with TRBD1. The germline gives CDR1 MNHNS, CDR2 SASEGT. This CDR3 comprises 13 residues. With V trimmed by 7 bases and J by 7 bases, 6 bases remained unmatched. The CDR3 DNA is TGTGCCAGCATCGACAGGGTTGGCGGGGAGCTGTTTTTT. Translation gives CASIDRVGGELFF.

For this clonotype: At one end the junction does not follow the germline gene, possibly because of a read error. Here the CDR3 reads CASLDRRSYSYTF. CDR3 sequence (DNA): TGTGCCAGCCTGGACAGGAGGAGCTATAGCTACACCTTC. The chain carries TRBV7-2 and TRBJ1-2; 7 bases agree with TRBD1. Germline V lookup: CDR1 SGHTA, CDR2 FQGNSA. The length of the CDR3 is 13 residues. The entire variable domain, with the rest obtained from reference TRBV7-2 and TRBJ1-2, is as follows: GAGVSQSPSNKVTEKGKDVELRCDPISGHTALYWYRQSLGQGLEFLIYFQGNSAPDKSGLPSDRFSAERTGGSVSTLTIQRTQQEDSAVYLCASLDRRSYSYTFGSGTRLTVV.

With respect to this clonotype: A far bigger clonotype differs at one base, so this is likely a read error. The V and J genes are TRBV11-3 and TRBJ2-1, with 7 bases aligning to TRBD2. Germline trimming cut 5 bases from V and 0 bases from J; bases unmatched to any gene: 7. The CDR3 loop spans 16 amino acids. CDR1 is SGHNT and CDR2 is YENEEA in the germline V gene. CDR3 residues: CASSHDSGGSYNEQFF. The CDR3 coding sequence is TGTGCCAGCAGCCATGATTCGGGGGGCTCCTACAATGAGCAGTTCTTC.

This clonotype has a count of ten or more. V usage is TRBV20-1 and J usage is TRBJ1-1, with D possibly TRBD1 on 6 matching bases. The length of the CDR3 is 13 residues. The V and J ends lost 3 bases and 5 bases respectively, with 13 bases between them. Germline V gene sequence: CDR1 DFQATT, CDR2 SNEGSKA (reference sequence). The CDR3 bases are TGCAGTGCTAGTAGGGGGTTCGGGACTGAAGCTTTCTTT. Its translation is CSASRGFGTEAFF.

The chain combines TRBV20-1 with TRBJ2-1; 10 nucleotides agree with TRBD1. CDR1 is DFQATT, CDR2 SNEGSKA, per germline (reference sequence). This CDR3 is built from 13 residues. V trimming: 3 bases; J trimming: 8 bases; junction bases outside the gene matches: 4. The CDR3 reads CSASPTGGYEQFF. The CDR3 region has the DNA TGCAGTGCTAGCCCGACAGGGGGCTATGAGCAGTTCTTC.

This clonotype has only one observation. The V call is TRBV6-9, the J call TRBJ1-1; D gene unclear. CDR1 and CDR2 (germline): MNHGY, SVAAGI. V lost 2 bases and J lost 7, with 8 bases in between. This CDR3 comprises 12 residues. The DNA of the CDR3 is TGTGCCAGCAGTTATCATAAGGGTGAAGCTTTCTTT. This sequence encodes CASSYHKGEAFF.

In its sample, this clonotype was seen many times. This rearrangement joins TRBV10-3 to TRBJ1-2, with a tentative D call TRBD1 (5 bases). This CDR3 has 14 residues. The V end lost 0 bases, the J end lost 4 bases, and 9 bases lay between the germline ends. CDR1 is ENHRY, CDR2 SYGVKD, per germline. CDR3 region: CAISESRESYGYTF. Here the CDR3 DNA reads TGTGCCATCAGTGAGTCCAGGGAGTCCTATGGCTACACCTTC.

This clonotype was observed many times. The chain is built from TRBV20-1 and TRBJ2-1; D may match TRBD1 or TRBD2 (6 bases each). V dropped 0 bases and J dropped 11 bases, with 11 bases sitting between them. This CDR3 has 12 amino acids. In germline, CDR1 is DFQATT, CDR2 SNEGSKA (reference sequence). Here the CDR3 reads CSARDIGGQQFF. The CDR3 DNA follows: TGCAGTGCTAGAGATATAGGGGGGCAGCAGTTCTTC.

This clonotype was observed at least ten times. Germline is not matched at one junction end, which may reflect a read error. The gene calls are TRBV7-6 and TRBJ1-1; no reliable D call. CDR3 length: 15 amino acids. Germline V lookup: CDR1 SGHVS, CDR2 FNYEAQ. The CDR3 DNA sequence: TGTGCCAGCAGCTTAGTACGCGTCCCGAACGCTGAAGCTTTCTTT. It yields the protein CASSLVRVPNAEAFF. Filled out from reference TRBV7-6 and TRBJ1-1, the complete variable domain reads GAGVSQSPRYKVTKRGQDVALRCDPISGHVSLYWYRQALGQGPEFLTYFNYEAQQDKSGLPNDRFSAERPEGSISTLTIQRTEQRDSAMYRCASSLVRVPNAEAFFGQGTRLTVV.

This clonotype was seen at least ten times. CDR3 sequence (DNA): TGTGCCACTGCCAAGGAGTTCAATCAGCCCCAGCATTTT. This encodes CATAKEFNQPQHF. J is TRBJ1-5 and V is TRBV6-1; D unresolved. Trimming shortened V by 10 bases and J by 3 bases, and 13 bases separated the two germline ends. The CDR3 covers 13 residues. Germline CDR1 and CDR2: MNHNS and SASEGT.

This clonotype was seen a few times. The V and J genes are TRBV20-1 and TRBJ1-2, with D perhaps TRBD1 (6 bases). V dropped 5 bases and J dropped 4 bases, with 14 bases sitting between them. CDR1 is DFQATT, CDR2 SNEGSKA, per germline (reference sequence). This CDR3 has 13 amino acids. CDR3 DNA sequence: TGCAGTGCTGGGGCAGGGGCTGCCTATGGCTACACCTTC. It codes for CSAGAGAAYGYTF.

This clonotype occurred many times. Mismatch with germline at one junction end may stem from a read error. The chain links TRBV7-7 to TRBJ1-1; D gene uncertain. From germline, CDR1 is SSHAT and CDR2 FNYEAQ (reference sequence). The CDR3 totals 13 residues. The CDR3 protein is CASSAGRNTEAFF. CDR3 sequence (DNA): TGTGCTAGCAGCGCCGGACGGAACACTGAAGCTTTCTTT.

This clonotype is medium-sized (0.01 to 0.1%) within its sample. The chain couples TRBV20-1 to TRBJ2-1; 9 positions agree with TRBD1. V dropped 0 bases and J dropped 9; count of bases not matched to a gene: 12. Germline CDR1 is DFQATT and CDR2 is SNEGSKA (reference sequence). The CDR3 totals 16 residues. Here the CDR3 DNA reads TGCAGTGCTAGAGATCCGGGAGGACAGGGGCTCAGTGAGCAGTTCTTC. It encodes CSARDPGGQGLSEQFF.

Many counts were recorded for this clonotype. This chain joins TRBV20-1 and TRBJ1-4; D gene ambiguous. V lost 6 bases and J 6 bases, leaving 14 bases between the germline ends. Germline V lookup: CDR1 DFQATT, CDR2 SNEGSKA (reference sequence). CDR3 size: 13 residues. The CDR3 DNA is TGCAGTGCGCGGCCCCGGACGGATGAAAAACTGTTTTTT. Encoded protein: CSARPRTDEKLFF.

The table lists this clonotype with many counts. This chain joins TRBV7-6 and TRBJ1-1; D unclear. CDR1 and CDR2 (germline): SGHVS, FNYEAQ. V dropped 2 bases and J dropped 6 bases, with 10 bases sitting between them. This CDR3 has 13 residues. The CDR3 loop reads CASSLFGKSEAFF. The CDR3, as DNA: TGTGCCAGCAGCTTATTTGGGAAGTCTGAAGCTTTCTTT.

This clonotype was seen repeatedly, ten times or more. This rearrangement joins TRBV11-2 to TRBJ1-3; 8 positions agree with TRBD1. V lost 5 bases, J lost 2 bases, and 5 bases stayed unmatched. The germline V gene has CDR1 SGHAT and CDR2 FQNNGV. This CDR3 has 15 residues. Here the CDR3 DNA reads TGTGCCAGCAGCCTACGACAGGGGACTGGAAACACCATATATTTT. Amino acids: CASSLRQGTGNTIYF.

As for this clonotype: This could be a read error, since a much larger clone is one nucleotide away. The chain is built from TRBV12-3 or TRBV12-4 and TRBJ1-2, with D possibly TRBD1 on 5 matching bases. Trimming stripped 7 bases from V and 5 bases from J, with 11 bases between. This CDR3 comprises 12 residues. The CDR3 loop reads CASTRDGYGYTF. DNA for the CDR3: TGTGCCAGCACCCGGGACGGTTATGGCTACACCTTC.

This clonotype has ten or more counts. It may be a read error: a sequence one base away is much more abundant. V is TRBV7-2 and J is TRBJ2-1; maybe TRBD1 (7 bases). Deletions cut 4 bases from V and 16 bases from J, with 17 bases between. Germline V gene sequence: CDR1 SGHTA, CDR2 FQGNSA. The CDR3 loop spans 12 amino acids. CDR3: CASSSQQGGKFF. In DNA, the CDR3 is TGTGCCAGCAGCTCACAGCAGGGGGGCAAATTCTTC.

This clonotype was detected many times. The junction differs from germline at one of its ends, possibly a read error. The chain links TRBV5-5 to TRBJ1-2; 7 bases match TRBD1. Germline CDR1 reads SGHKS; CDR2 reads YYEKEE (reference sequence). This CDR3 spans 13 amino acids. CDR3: CASSSDRRNGYTF. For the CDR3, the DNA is TGCGCCAGCAGCTCGGACAGGAGGAATGGCTACACCTTC.

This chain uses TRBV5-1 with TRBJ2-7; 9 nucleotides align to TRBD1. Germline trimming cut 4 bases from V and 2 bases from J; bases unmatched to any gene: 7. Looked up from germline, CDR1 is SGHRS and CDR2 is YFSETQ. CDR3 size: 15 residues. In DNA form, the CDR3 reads TGCGCCAGCAGCGACGGGACAGGGCCGACCTACGAGCAGTACTTC. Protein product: CASSDGTGPTYEQYF.